This T cell receptor (beta chain) is drawn from a study of spatial heterogeneity in lung cancer. The study's findings and limits: Higher tumor mutation counts went along with higher counts of expanded intratumoral alpha and beta TCRs.

The time point was: sample taken at primary tumor resection. This clonotype was found many times. Its antigen is still unknown. TCRdb reprocessed the 5' RACE reads with MiXCR, giving one entry per CDR3 protein. This sample has about 20,000 distinct CDR3 sequences, with over 2.5% found just once. Trimming shortened V by 3 bases and J by 8 bases, and 13 bases separated the two germline ends. This CDR3 has 13 amino acids. V gene TRBV12-3 or TRBV12-4 combines with J gene TRBJ2-5; the D gene could be TRBD1 or TRBD2 (5 bases each). This TCR derives from a male donor with early-stage non-small cell lung cancer. This sample comprised lung tumor tissue, obtained at surgery. CDR3 nucleotides: TGTGCCAGCAGTTTTGGCCAGGGAGAAACCCAGTACTTC. Protein: CASSFGQGETQYF.